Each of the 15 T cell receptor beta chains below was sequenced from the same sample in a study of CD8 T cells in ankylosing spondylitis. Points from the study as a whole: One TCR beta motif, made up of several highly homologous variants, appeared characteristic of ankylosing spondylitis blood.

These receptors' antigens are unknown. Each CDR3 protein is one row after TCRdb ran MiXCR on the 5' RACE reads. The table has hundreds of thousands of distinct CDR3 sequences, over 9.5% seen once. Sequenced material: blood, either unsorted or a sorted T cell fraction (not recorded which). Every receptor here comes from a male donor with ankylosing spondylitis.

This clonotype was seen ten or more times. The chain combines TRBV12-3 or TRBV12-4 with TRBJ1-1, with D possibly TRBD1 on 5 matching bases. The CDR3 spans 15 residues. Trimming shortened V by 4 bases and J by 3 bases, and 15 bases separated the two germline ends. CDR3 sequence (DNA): TGTGCCAGCAGTTCCAGCAGGGTGGGGGACACTGAAGCTTTCTTT. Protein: CASSSSRVGDTEAFF.

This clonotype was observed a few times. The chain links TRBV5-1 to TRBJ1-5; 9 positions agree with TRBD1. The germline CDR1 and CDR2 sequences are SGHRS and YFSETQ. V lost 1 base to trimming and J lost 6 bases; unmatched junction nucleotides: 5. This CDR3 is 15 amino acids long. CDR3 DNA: TGCGCCAGCAGCTTGAGGACAGGGGCGGGTCAGCCCCAGCATTTT. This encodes CASSLRTGAGQPQHF.

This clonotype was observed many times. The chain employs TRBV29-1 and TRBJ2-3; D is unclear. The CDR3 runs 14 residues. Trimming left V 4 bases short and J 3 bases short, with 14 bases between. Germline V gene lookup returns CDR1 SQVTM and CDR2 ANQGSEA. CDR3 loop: CSVGTLHRTDTQYF. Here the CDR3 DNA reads TGCAGCGTTGGAACCCTACATCGGACAGATACGCAGTATTTT.

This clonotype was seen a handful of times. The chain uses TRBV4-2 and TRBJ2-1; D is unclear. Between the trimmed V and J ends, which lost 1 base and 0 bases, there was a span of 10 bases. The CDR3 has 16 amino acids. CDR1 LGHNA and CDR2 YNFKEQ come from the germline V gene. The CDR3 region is CASSQGGIGSYNEQFF. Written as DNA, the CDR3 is TGTGCCAGCAGCCAAGGTGGGATCGGCTCCTACAATGAGCAGTTCTTC.

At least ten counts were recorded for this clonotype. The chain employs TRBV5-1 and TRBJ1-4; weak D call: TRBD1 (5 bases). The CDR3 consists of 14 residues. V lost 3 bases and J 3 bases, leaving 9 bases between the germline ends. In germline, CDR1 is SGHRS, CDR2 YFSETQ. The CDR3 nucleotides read TGCGCCAGCAGCTCGACAGTGCCTAATGAAAAACTGTTTTTT. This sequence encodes CASSSTVPNEKLFF.

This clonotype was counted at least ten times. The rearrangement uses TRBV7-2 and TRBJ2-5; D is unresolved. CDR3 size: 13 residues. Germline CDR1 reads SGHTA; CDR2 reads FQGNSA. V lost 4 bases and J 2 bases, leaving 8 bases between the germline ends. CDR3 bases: TGTGCCAGCAGCTCGACATTACAAGAGACCCAGTACTTC. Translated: CASSSTLQETQYF.

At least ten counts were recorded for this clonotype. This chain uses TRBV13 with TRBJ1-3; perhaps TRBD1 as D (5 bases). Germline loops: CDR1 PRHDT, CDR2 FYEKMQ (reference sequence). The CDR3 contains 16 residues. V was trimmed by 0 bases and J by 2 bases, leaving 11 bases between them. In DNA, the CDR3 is TGTGCCAGCAGCTTAGGATTGGGGGACCCTGGAAACACCATATATTTT. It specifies CASSLGLGDPGNTIYF.

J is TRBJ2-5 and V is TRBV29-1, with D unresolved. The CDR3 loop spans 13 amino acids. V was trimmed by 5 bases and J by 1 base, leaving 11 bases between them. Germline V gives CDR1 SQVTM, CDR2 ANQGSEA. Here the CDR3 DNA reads TGCAGCGTTATTAGGGATCTCCAAGAGACCCAGTACTTC. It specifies CSVIRDLQETQYF.

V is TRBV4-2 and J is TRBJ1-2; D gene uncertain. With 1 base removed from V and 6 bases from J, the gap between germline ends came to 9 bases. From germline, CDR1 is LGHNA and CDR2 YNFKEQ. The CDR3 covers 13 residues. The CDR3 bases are TGTGCCAGCAGCCAAGTGGACGGGGATGGCTACACCTTC. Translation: CASSQVDGDGYTF.

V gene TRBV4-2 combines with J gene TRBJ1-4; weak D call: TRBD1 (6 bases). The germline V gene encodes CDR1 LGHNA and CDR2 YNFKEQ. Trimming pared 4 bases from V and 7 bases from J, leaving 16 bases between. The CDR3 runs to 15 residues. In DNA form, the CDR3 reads TGTGCCAGCAGCCCCCAGGGGAAGCAGGTTGAAAAACTGTTTTTT. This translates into CASSPQGKQVEKLFF.

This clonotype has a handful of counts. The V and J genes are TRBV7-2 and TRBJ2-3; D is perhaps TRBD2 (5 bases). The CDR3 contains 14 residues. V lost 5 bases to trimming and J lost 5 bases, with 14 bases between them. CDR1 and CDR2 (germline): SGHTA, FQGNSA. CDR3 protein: CASSRGPSRDTQYF. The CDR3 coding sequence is TGTGCCAGCAGCCGCGGGCCTTCAAGAGATACGCAGTATTTT.

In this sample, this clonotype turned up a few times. CDR3 region: CASGGLDRASGKDEQYF. In DNA form, the CDR3 reads TGCGCCAGCGGAGGTCTCGATAGGGCTAGCGGGAAGGACGAGCAGTACTTC. V and J are TRBV4-3 and TRBJ2-7, with 9 bases fitting TRBD2. Germline assignment: CDR1 LGHNA and CDR2 YSLEER. CDR3 size: 17 residues. V lost 8 bases to trimming and J lost 5 bases; unmatched junction nucleotides: 19.

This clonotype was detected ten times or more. The CDR3 sequence: CATSPVAAPNEKLFF. In DNA form, the CDR3 reads TGTGCCACCAGCCCCGTGGCAGCCCCGAATGAAAAACTGTTTTTT. This chain links TRBV15 with TRBJ1-4; D gene uncertain. This CDR3 spans 15 amino acids. Trimming took off 5 bases at V and 5 bases at J, with 15 bases between the two ends. The V gene's germline CDR1 is LNHNV and CDR2 YYDKDF (reference sequence).

The CDR3 spells CASSPMGPLQDTQYF. The CDR3, as DNA: TGTGCCAGCAGTCCGATGGGACCCTTACAAGATACGCAGTATTTT. The rearrangement joins TRBV28 to TRBJ2-3; D possibly uses TRBD1 or TRBD2 (5 bases each). With 5 bases removed from V and 5 bases from J, the gap between germline ends came to 17 bases. Germline V CDR1 and CDR2: MDHEN, SYDVKM. The CDR3 covers 15 residues.

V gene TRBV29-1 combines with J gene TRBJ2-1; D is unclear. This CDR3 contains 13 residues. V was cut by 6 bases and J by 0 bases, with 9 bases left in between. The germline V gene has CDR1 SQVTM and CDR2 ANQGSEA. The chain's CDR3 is CSVELLSYNEQFF. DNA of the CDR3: TGCAGCGTCGAGCTTCTCTCCTACAATGAGCAGTTCTTC.